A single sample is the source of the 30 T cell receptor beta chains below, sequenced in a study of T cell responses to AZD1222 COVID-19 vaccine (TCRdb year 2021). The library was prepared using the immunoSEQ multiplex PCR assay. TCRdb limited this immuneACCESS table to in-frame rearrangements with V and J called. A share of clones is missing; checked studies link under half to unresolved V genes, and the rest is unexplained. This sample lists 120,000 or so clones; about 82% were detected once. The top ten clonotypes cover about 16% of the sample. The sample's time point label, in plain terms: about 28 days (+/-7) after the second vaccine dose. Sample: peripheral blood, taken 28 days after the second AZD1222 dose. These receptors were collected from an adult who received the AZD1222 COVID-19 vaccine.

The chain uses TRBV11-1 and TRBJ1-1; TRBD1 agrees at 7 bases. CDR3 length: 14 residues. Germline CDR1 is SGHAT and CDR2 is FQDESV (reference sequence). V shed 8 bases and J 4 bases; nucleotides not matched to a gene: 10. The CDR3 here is CASERGQLATEAFF. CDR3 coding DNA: TGTGCCAGCGAACGGGGACAGTTGGCCACTGAAGCTTTCTTT.

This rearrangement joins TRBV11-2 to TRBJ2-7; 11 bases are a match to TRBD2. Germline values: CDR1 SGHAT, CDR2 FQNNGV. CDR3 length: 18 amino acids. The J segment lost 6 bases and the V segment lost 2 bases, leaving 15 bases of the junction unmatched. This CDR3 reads CASSLNGNSGGVTSEQYF. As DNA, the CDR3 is TGTGCCAGCAGCTTAAATGGGAATAGCGGGGGGGTAACCAGCGAGCAGTACTTC.

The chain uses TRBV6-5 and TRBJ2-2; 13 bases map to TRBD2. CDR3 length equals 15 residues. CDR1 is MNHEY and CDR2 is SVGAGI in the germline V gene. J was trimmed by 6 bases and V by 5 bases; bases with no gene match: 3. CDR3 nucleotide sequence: TGTGCCAGCAGTCCCGGACTAGCGGGGGCCGGGGAGCTGTTTTTT. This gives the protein CASSPGLAGAGELFF.

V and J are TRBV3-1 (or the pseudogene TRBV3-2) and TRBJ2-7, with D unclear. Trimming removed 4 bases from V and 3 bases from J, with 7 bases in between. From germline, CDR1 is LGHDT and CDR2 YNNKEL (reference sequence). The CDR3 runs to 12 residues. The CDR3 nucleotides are TGTGCCAGCAGCCCCCGCCGCTACGAGCAGTACTTC. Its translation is CASSPRRYEQYF.

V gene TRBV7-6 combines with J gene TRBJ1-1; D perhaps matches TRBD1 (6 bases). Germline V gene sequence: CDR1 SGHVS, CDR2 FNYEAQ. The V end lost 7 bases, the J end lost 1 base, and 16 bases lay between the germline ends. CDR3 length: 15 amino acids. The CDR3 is CASKKTGLENTEAFF. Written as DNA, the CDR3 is TGTGCCAGCAAAAAGACAGGTCTGGAGAACACTGAAGCTTTCTTT.

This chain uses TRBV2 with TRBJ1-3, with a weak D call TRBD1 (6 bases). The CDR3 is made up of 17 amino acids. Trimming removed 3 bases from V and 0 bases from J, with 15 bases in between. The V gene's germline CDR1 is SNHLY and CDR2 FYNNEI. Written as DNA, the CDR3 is TGTGCCAGCAGTGAGAGGGCAGGGGCAAACTCTGGAAACACCATATATTTT. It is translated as CASSERAGANSGNTIYF.

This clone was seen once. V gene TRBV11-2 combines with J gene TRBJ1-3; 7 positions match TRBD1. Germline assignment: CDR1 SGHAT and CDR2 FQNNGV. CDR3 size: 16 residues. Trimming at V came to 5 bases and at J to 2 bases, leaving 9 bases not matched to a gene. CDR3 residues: CASSPRQGRAGNTIYF. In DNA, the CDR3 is TGTGCCAGCAGCCCAAGACAGGGCAGGGCTGGAAACACCATATATTTT.

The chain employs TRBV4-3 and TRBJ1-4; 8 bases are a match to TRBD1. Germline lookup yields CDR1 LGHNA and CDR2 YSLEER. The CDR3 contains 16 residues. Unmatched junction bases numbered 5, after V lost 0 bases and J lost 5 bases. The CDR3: CASSQDINRGNEKLFF. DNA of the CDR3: TGCGCCAGCAGCCAAGATATCAACAGGGGGAATGAAAAACTGTTTTTT.

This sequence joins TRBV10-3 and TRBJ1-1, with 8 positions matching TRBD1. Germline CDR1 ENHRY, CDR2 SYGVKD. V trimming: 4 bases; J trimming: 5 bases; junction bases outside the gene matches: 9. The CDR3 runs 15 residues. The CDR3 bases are TGTGCCATCAGTGGGCCGGGACAGGAAAGGACTGAAGCTTTCTTT. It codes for CAISGPGQERTEAFF.

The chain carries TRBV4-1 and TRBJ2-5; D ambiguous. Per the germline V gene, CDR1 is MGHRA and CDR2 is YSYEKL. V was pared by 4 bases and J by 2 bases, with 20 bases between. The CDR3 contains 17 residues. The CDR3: CASSPSQNLAAQETQYF. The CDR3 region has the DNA TGCGCCAGCAGCCCCTCACAGAATCTGGCGGCTCAAGAGACCCAGTACTTC.

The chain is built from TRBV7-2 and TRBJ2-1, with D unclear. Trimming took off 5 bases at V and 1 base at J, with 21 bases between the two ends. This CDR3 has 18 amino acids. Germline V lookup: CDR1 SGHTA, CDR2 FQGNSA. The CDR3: CASSNSPLVMGSYNEQFF. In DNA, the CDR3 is TGTGCCAGCAGCAACTCCCCTCTCGTCATGGGGTCCTACAATGAGCAGTTCTTC. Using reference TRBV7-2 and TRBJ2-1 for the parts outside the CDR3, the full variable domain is GAGVSQSPSNKVTEKGKDVELRCDPISGHTALYWYRQSLGQGLEFLIYFQGNSAPDKSGLPSDRFSAERTGGSVSTLTIQRTQQEDSAVYLCASSNSPLVMGSYNEQFFGPGTRLTVL.

The CDR3 here is CATSDRGDSTDTQYF. In DNA form, the CDR3 reads TGTGCCACCAGTGATCGCGGGGACAGCACAGATACGCAGTATTTT. The chain carries TRBV24-1 and TRBJ2-3; D possibly corresponds to TRBD2 (6 bases). V lost 3 bases, J lost 0 bases, and 9 bases lay in between. CDR3 length: 15 residues. Per germline, CDR1 KGHDR and CDR2 SFDVKD.

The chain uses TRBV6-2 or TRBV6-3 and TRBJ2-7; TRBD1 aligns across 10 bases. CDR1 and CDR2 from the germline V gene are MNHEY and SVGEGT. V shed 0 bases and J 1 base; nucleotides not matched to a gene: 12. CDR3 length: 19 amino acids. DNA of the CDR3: TGTGCCAGCAGTTACTCGACGGCGGGACAGGGGCAAGAGTCCTACGAGCAGTACTTC. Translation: CASSYSTAGQGQESYEQYF.

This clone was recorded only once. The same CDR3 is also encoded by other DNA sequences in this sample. The chain's CDR3 is CASSLTGSGNTIYF. Written as DNA, the CDR3 is TGTGCCAGCAGCTTGACAGGGAGCGGAAACACCATATATTTT. The rearrangement uses TRBV7-2 and TRBJ1-3; 7 positions match TRBD1. The CDR3 runs 14 residues. Germline V gene data show CDR1 as SGHTA and CDR2 as FQGNSA. The J segment lost 4 bases and the V segment lost 3 bases, leaving 3 bases of the junction unmatched.

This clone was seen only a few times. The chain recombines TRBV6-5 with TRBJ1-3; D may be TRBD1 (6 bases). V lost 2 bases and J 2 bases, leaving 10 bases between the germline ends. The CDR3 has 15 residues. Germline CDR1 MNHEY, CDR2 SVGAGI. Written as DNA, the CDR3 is TGTGCCAGCAGTTACCTGAGGGGGACTGGAAACACCATATATTTT. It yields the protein CASSYLRGTGNTIYF.

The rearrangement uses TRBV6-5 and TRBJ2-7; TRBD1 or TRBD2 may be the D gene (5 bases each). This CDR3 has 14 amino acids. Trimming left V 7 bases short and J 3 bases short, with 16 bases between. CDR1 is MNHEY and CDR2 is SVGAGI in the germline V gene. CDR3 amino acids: CASIDTGRGYEQYF. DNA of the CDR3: TGTGCCAGCATCGATACAGGTCGGGGCTACGAGCAGTACTTC.

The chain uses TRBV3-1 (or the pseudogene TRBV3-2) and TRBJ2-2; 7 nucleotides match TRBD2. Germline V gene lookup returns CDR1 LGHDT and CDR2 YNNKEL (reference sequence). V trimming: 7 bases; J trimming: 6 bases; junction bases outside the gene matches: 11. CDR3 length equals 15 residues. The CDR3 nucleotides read TGTGCCAGCAACAATCGGGACTACCATCCCGGGGAGCTGTTTTTT. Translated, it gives CASNNRDYHPGELFF.

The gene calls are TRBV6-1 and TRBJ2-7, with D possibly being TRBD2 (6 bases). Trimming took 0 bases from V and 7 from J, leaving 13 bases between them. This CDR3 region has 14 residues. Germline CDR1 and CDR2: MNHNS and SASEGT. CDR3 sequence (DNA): TGTGCCAGCAGTGAAGCGTTGGAGGGTAGGGAGCAGTACTTC. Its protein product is CASSEALEGREQYF.

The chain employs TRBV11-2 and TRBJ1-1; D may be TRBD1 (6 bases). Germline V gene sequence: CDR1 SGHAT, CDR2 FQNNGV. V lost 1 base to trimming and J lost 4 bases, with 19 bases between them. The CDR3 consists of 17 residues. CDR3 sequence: CASSLVASRGAGTEAFF. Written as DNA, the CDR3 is TGTGCCAGCAGCTTAGTAGCCTCACGGGGGGCGGGCACTGAAGCTTTCTTT.

The CDR3 bases are TGCGCCAGCAGCCAAGACCCCAGGGGCCGGGGCTACACCTTC. Its protein is CASSQDPRGRGYTF. V usage is TRBV4-3 and J usage is TRBJ1-2; maybe TRBD1 (6 bases). The V gene lost 0 bases and the J gene lost 8 bases, with 13 bases spanning the gap. CDR3 length equals 14 residues. The germline V gene encodes CDR1 LGHNA and CDR2 YSLEER.

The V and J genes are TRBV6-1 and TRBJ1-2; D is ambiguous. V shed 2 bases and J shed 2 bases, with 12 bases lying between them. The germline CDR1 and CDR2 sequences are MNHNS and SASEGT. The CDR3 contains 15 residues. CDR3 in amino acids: CASSENQAGNYGYTF. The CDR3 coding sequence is TGTGCCAGCAGTGAAAACCAGGCAGGCAACTATGGCTACACCTTC.

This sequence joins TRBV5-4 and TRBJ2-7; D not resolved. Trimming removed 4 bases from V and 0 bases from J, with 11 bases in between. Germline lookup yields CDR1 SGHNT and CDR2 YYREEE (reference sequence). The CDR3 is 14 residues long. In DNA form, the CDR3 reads TGTGCCAGCAGCGCTCCCTTGAGCTCCTACGAGCAGTACTTC. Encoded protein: CASSAPLSSYEQYF.

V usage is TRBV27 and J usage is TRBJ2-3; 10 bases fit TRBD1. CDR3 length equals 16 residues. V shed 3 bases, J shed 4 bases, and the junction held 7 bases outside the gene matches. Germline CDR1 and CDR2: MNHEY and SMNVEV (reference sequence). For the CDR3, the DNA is TGTGCCAGCAGTTTCTTGGACAGGGGGGTCGCAGATACGCAGTATTTT. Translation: CASSFLDRGVADTQYF.

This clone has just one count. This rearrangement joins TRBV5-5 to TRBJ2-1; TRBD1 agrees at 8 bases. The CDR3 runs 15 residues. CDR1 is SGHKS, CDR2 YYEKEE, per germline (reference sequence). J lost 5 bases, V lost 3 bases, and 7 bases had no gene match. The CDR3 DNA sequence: TGTGCCAGCAGCTACGGACAGGGAGTCGACAATGAGCAGTTCTTC. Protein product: CASSYGQGVDNEQFF.

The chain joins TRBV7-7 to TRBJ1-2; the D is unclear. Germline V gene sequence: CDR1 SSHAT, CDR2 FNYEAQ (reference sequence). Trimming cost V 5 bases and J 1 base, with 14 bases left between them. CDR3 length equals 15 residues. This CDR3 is CASSNPDWVNYGYTF. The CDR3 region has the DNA TGTGCCAGCAGCAATCCCGATTGGGTTAACTATGGCTACACCTTC. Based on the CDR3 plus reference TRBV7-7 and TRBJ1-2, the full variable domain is GAGVSQSPRYKVTKRGQDVTLRCDPISSHATLYWYQQALGQGPEFLTYFNYEAQPDKSGLPSDRFSAERPEGSISTLTIQRTEQRDSAMYRCASSNPDWVNYGYTFGSGTRLTVV.

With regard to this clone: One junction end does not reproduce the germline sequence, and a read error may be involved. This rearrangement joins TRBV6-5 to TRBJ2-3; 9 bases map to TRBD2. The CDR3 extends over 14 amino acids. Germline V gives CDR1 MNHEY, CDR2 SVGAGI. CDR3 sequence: CASRAGTSRDTQYF. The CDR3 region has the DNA TGTGCCAGCAGAGCCGGGACTAGCAGAGATACGCAGTATTTT.

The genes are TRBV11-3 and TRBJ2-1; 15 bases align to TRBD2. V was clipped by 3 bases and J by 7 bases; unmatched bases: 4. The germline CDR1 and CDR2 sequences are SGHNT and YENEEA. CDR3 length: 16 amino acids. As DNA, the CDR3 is TGTGCCAGCAGCTTGGGCGGGACTAGCGGGGGGAATGAGCAGTTCTTC. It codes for CASSLGGTSGGNEQFF.

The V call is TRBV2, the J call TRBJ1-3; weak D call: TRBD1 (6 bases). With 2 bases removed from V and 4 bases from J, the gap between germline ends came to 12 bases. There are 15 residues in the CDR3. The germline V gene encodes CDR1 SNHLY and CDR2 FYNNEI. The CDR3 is CASSEQGKGGNTIYF. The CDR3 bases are TGTGCCAGCAGTGAACAGGGGAAGGGCGGAAACACCATATATTTT.

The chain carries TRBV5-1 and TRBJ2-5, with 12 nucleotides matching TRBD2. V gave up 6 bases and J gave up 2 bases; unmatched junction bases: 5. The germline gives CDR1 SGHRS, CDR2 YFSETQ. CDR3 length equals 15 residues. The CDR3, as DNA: TGCGCCAGCACCCGGACTAGCGGGGAACAAGAGACCCAGTACTTC. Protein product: CASTRTSGEQETQYF.

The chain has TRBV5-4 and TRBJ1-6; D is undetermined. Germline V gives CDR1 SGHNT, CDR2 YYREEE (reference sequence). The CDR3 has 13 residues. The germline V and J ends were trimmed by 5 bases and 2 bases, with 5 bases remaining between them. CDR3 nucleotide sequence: TGTGCCAGCAGTGGCACCTATAATTCACCCCTCCACTTT. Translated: CASSGTYNSPLHF.